These T cell receptor beta chains were read from a single sample in a study of cytomegalovirus exposure and HLA in healthy donors. The data were produced by immunoSEQ multiplex PCR, yet TCRdb's version contains in-frame clones alone and is incomplete. There are fewer than 60,000 clones in the sample; roughly 72% occur only once, and around a fifth lies in the top ten. The sequenced material came from PBMCs. These receptors originate from a woman in her 50s in good health and CMV-seropositive. Each CDR3 is given with its conserved first and last residue. A D gene is named only where the DNA matches it firmly. For some rows the clone size is stated as once, few or many, or as a class when expanded; others skip it.

TRBJ2-2	TRBV7-9	-	TRBD1	CASSRTGDTGELFF	TGTGCCAGCAGCCGGACAGGGGACACCGGGGAGCTGTTTTTT
TRBJ2-4	TRBV7-9	once	-	CASSSAKNIQYF	TGTGCCAGCAGCTCGGCCAAAAACATTCAGTACTTC
TRBJ2-3	TRBV7-2	few	TRBD2	CASSPGTSGRGVEKYF	TGTGCCAGCAGCCCCGGGACTAGCGGGAGGGGGGTGGAAAAGTATTTT
TRBJ2-1	TRBV4-2	-	TRBD2	CASSQDWLAGTYNEQFF	TGTGCCAGCAGCCAAGACTGGCTAGCGGGGACTTACAATGAGCAGTTCTTC
TRBJ2-1	TRBV4-2	-	-	CASSPRLGRDEQFF	TGTGCCAGCAGCCCCCGACTAGGGCGGGATGAGCAGTTCTTC
TRBJ1-2	TRBV6-1	-	TRBD1	CASRDTTGYGYTF	TGTGCCAGCAGAGACACGACAGGGTATGGCTACACCTTC
TRBJ2-3	TRBV5-1	-	TRBD2	CASSPSTSGSQTDTQYF	TGCGCCAGCAGCCCCTCGACTAGCGGGAGCCAGACAGATACGCAGTATTTT
TRBJ1-3	TRBV28	-	TRBD1	CASSSTGTARSGNTIYF	TGTGCCAGCAGTTCTACCGGGACAGCCCGCTCTGGAAACACCATATATTTT
TRBJ2-5	TRBV6-5	few	TRBD1	CASSYSMWDRAETQYF	TGTGCCAGCAGTTACTCGATGTGGGACAGGGCAGAGACCCAGTACTTC
TRBJ2-7	TRBV29-1	-	TRBD1	CSVIPLRTGTDYEQYF	TGCAGCGTTATTCCCCTCCGGACAGGGACGGACTACGAGCAGTACTTC
TRBJ2-1	TRBV7-6	few	-	CASSLEGADYNEQFF	TGTGCCAGCAGCTTAGAGGGAGCGGATTACAATGAGCAGTTCTTC
TRBJ1-1	TRBV7-8	-	TRBD1	CASSRTGGASGKLEAFF	TGTGCCAGCAGCAGAACAGGGGGCGCGTCTGGTAAATTGGAAGCTTTCTTT
TRBJ2-5	TRBV30	once	-	CAWSVWLRETQYF	TGTGCCTGGAGTGTATGGCTTCGAGAGACCCAGTACTTC
TRBJ2-5	TRBV5-1	once	TRBD1	CASSPGTAQETQYF	TGCGCCAGCAGCCCAGGGACAGCCCAAGAGACCCAGTACTTC
TRBJ2-7	TRBV6-6	-	-	CASRYRDTEQYF	TGTGCCAGCAGATACCGGGACACCGAGCAGTACTTC
TRBJ2-3	TRBV30	-	-	CAWSGGRGTDTQYF	TGTGCCTGGAGTGGAGGCAGGGGAACAGATACGCAGTATTTT
TRBJ2-7	TRBV18	few	TRBD1	CASSPYRTGNEQYF	TGTGCCAGCTCACCCTATCGGACAGGGAACGAGCAGTACTTC
TRBJ2-3	TRBV6-1	-	TRBD2	CASSDQLAGSDTQYF	TGTGCCAGCAGTGATCAACTAGCGGGATCAGATACGCAGTATTTT
TRBJ2-7	TRBV6-5	-	-	CASSSRRQGLTYEQYF	TGTGCCAGCAGTTCCCGTCGGCAGGGCCTAACCTACGAGCAGTACTTC
TRBJ2-2	TRBV6-4	-	-	CASSDSETGELFF	TGTGCCAGCAGTGACTCTGAGACCGGGGAGCTGTTTTTT
TRBJ2-7	TRBV27	-	-	CASRTAGLSGEQYF	TGTGCCAGCAGAACCGCAGGGTTATCCGGCGAGCAGTACTTC
TRBJ1-1	TRBV11-2	-	-	CASSLGLTNTEAFF	TGTGCCAGCAGCCTAGGACTTACTAACACTGAAGCTTTCTTT
TRBJ2-1	TRBV9	-	-	CASSSTARGRSYNEQFF	TGTGCCAGCAGCTCTACCGCGCGGGGTCGCTCCTACAATGAGCAGTTCTTC
TRBJ2-5	TRBV4-2	-	TRBD2	CASSHSPSGRAGETQYF	TGTGCCAGCAGCCATTCTCCTAGCGGGAGGGCCGGAGAGACCCAGTACTTC
TRBJ1-2	TRBV6-5	-	-	CASSYSFSLYGYTF	TGTGCCAGCAGTTACTCCTTTAGTTTGTATGGCTACACCTTC
TRBJ1-6	TRBV7-3	few	TRBD1	CASSQLGQGNSPLHF	TGTGCCAGCAGCCAACTGGGACAGGGAAATTCACCCCTCCACTTT
TRBJ1-1	TRBV4-3	-	-	CASSQVLRVGAEAFF	TGCGCCAGCAGCCAAGTGTTGAGGGTTGGCGCTGAAGCTTTCTTT
TRBJ1-3	TRBV18	-	-	CASSNRESSSGNTIYF	TGTGCCAGCTCAAACAGGGAGTCAAGCTCTGGAAACACCATATATTTT
TRBJ2-1	TRBV4-3	few	-	CAKRVGNSPSYNEQFF	TGCGCCAAAAGAGTCGGGAACAGCCCCTCCTACAATGAGCAGTTCTTC
TRBJ2-1	TRBV5-1	few	TRBD2	CASSLGLAGYNEQFF	TGCGCCAGCAGCTTGGGACTAGCGGGCTACAATGAGCAGTTCTTC
TRBJ2-7	TRBV4-2	few	TRBD2	CASSQEIAGSNYEQYF	TGTGCCAGCAGCCAAGAAATAGCGGGTTCTAACTACGAGCAGTACTTC
TRBJ1-1	TRBV19	few	-	CASSIGGRNTEAFF	TGTGCCAGTAGTATCGGAGGGCGGAACACTGAAGCTTTCTTT
TRBJ1-1	TRBV7-9	-	TRBD1	CASSLPGGEAFF	TGTGCCAGCAGCTTGCCAGGGGGGGAAGCTTTCTTT
TRBJ2-2	TRBV6-5	few	-	CASSTYTGELFF	TGTGCCAGCAGCACATACACCGGGGAGCTGTTTTTT
TRBJ1-5	TRBV7-9	-	-	CVQGADQPQHF	TGTGTCCAAGGGGCCGATCAGCCCCAGCATTTT
TRBJ2-1	TRBV7-9	-	TRBD2	CASSLERGAYNEQFF	TGTGCCAGCAGCTTAGAGCGGGGGGCCTACAATGAGCAGTTCTTC
TRBJ1-2	TRBV5-1	-	-	CASSSRGGFGGYTF	TGCGCCAGCAGCTCACGAGGGGGTTTCGGGGGCTACACCTTC
TRBJ2-1	TRBV6-6	few	-	CASSLNSKQFF	TGTGCCAGCAGTTTAAACTCGAAGCAGTTCTTC
TRBJ1-1	TRBV6-6	few	TRBD1	CASTGQGFKAEAFF	TGTGCCAGCACCGGACAGGGTTTTAAAGCTGAAGCTTTCTTT
TRBJ1-4	TRBV2	few	-	CASSGGGRLFF	TGTGCCAGCAGTGGGGGGGGAAGACTGTTTTTT
TRBJ1-2	TRBV27	-	TRBD1	CASSQRGQGATGYGYTF	TGTGCCAGCAGCCAGAGGGGACAGGGGGCGACGGGCTATGGCTACACCTTC
TRBJ2-5	TRBV27	-	TRBD2	CASSRSRLGGQETQYF	TGTGCCAGCAGTCGTAGTAGATTGGGGGGGCAAGAGACCCAGTACTTC
TRBJ1-2	TRBV28	few	-	CATRGNYGYTF	TGTGCCACCCGGGGGAACTATGGCTACACCTTC
TRBJ2-5	TRBV21-1	few	-	CASSKEVGTPYQETQYF	TGTGCCAGCAGCAAAGAGGTTGGGACACCGTACCAAGAGACCCAGTACTTC